This T cell receptor (beta chain) was recovered during a study of sequential checkpoint blockade in melanoma. Looked up from germline, CDR1 is MNHGY and CDR2 is SAAAGT. This CDR3 has 17 residues. J gave up 2 bases and V 0 bases, and 7 bases lay outside the gene matches. Only a few counts were recorded for this clone. Its antigen is as yet unknown. Regarding treatment: randomized to nivolumab then ipilimumab (arm A) or the reverse (arm B). Whole-study findings and limits: Response in arm A was associated with pretreatment TIL clonality.

Assay used: immunoSEQ multiplex PCR; TCRdb lists only in-frame clones, some missing. The data show 2,200 or so clones, roughly a quarter seen once. The clonotype originates from a human donor with melanoma. The chain employs TRBV6-8 and TRBJ2-5; 9 nucleotides align to TRBD1. Sequencing was performed on tumor tissue (inferred from file names), taken from a patient given nivolumab and ipilimumab in sequence. CDR3 loop: CASSYSHWDRVQETQYF. The CDR3 bases are TGTGCCAGCAGTTACTCTCACTGGGACAGGGTACAAGAGACCCAGTACTTC.